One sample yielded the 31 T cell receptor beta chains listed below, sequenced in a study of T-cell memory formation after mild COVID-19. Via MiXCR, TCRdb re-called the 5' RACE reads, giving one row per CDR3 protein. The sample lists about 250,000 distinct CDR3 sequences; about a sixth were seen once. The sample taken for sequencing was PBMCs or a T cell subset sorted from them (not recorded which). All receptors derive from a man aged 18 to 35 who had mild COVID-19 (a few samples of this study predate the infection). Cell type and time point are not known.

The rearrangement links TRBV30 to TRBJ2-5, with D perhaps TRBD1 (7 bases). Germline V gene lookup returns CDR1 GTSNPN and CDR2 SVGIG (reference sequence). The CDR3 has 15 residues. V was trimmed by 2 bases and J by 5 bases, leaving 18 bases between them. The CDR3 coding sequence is TGTGCCTGGAGTCACAGGGGAGGCCAGGCGGAGACCCAGTACTTC. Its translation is CAWSHRGGQAETQYF.

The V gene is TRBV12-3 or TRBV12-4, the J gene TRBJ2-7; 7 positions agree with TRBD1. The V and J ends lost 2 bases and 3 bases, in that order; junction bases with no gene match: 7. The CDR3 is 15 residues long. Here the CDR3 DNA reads TGTGCCAGCAGTTTATGGCAGGGGGTTGTCTACGAGCAGTACTTC. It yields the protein CASSLWQGVVYEQYF.

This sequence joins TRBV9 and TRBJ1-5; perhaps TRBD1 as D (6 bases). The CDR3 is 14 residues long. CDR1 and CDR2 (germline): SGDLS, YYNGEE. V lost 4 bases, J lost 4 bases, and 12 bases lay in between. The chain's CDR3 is CASSRTEANQPQHF. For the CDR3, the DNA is TGTGCCAGCAGCCGGACAGAGGCTAATCAGCCCCAGCATTTT.

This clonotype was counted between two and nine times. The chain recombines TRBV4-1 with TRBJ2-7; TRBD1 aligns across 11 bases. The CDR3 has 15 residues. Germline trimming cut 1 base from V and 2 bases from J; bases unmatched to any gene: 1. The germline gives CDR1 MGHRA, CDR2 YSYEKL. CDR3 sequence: CASSQAGQGAYEQYF. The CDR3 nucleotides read TGCGCCAGCAGCCAAGCGGGACAGGGGGCCTACGAGCAGTACTTC.

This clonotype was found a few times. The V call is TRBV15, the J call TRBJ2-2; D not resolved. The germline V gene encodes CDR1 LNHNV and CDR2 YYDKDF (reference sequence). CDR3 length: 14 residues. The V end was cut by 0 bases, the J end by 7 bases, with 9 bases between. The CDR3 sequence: CATSRDLSIGELFF. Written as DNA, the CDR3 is TGTGCCACCAGCAGAGATTTGAGCATCGGGGAGCTGTTTTTT. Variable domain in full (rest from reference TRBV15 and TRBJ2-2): DAMVIQNPRYQVTQFGKPVTLSCSQTLNHNVMYWYQQKSSQAPKLLFHYYDKDFNNEADTPDNFQSRRPNTSFCFLDIRSPGLGDTAMYLCATSRDLSIGELFFGEGSRLTVL.

The CDR3 DNA sequence: TGTGCCAGCAGTTTTAGGGGGCGTCAGCCCCAGCATTTT. As protein: CASSFRGRQPQHF. V usage is TRBV12-3 or TRBV12-4 and J usage is TRBJ1-5; TRBD1 aligns across 7 bases. V lost 3 bases to trimming and J lost 6 bases; unmatched junction nucleotides: 2. CDR3 length: 13 amino acids.

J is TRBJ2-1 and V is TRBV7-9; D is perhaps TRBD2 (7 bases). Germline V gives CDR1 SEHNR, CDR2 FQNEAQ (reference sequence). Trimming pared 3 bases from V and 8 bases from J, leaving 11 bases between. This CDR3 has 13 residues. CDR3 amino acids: CASSFRRGHEQFF. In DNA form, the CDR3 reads TGTGCCAGCAGCTTTCGGCGGGGGCATGAGCAGTTCTTC.

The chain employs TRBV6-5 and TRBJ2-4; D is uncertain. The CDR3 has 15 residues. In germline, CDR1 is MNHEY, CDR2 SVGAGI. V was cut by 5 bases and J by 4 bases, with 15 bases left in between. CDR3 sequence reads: CASSPRATGKNIQYF. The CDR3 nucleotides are TGTGCCAGCAGTCCCCGGGCCACCGGGAAAAACATTCAGTACTTC.

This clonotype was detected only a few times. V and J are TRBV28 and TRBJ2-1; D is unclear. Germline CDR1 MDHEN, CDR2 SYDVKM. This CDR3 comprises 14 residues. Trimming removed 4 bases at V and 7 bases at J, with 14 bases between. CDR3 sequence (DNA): TGTGCCAGCAGTTCCAGACACTTGAGGAATGAGCAGTTCTTC. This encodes CASSSRHLRNEQFF.

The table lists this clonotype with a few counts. In nucleotides, the CDR3 is TGTGCCAGCAGCTTGGTTACCCTCACTGAAGCTTTCTTT. Protein product: CASSLVTLTEAFF. The chain carries TRBV11-2 and TRBJ1-1; D is unresolved. In germline, CDR1 is SGHAT, CDR2 FQNNGV. This CDR3 comprises 13 residues. Trimming took off 3 bases at V and 4 bases at J, with 9 bases between the two ends.

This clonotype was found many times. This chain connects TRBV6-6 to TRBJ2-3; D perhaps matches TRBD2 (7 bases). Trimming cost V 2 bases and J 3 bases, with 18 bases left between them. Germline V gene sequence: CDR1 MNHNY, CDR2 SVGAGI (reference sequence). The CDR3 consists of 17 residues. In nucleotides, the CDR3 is TGTGCCAGCAGTTACCCCCGTACGGGGGGCCCAACAGATACGCAGTATTTT. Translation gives CASSYPRTGGPTDTQYF.

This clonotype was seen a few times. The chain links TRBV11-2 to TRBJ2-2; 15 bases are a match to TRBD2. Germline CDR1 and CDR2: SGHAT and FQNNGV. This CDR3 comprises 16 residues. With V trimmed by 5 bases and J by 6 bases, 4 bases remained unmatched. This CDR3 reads CASSGTSGGTSGELFF. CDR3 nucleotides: TGTGCCAGCAGCGGGACTAGCGGGGGGACCTCCGGGGAGCTGTTTTTT.

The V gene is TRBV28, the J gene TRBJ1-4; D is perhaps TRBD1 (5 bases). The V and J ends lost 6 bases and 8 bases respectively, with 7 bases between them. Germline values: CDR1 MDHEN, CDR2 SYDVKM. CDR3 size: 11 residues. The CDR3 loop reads CASRGREKLFF. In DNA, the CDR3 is TGTGCCAGCAGGGGACGAGAAAAACTGTTTTTT.

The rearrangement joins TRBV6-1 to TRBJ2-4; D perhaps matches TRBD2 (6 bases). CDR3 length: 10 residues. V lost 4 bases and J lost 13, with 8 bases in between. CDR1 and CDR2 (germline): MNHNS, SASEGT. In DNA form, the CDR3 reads TGTGCCAGCAGTGCTGCGGGGCAGTACTTC. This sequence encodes CASSAAGQYF.

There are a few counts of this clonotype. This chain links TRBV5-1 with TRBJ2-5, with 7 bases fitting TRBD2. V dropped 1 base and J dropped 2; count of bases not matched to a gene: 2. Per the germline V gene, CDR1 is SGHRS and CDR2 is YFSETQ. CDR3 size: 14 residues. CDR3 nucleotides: TGCGCCAGCAGCTTGTGGGGGGGACAAGAGACCCAGTACTTC. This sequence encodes CASSLWGGQETQYF. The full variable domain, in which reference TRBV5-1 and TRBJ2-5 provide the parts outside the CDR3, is KAGVTQTPRYLIKTRGQQVTLSCSPISGHRSVSWYQQTPGQGLQFLFEYFSETQRNKGNFPGRFSGRQFSNSRSEMNVSTLELGDSALYLCASSLWGGQETQYFGPGTRLLVL.

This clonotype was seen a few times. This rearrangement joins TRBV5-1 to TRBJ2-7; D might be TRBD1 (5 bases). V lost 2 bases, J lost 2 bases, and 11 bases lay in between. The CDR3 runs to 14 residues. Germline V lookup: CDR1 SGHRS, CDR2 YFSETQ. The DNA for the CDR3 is TGCGCCAGCAGCTTAGTAGGGGTCACCTACGAGCAGTACTTC. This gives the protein CASSLVGVTYEQYF.

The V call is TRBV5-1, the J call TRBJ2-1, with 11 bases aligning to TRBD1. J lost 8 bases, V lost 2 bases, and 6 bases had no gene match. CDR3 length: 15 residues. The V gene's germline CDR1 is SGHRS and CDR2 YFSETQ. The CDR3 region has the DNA TGCGCCAGCAGCTTCGGTGGACAGGGGGCCGATGAGCAGTTCTTC. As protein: CASSFGGQGADEQFF.

CDR3 sequence reads: CASSQGQGLDTQYF. CDR3 sequence (DNA): TGTGCCAGCAGCCAGGGACAGGGCTTGGATACGCAGTATTTT. The chain recombines TRBV5-5 with TRBJ2-3; TRBD1 agrees at 9 bases. The CDR3 consists of 14 residues. Germline assignment: CDR1 SGHKS and CDR2 YYEKEE (reference sequence). J lost 6 bases, V lost 4 bases, and 6 bases had no gene match.

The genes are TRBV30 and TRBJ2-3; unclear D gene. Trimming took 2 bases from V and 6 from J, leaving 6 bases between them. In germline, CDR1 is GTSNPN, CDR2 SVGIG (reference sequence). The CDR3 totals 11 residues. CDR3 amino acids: CAWSFLDTQYF. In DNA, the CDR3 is TGTGCCTGGAGTTTTCTGGATACGCAGTATTTT.

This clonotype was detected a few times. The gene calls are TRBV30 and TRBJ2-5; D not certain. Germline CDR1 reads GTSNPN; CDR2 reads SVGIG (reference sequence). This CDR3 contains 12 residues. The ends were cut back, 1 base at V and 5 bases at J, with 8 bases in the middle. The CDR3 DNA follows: TGTGCCTGGAGTGCGGCTTGGGAGACCCAGTACTTC. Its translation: CAWSAAWETQYF.

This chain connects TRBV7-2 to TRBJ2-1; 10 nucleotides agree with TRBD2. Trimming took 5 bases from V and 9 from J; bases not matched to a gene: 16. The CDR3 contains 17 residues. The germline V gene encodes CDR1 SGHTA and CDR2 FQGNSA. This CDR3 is CASSLGLSGGGQGEQFF. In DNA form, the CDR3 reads TGTGCCAGCAGCCTCGGTTTGAGCGGGGGGGGCCAAGGTGAGCAGTTCTTC.

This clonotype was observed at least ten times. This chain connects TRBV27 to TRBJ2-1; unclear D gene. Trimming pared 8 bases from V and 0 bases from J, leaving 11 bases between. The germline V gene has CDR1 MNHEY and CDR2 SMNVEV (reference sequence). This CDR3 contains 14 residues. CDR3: CASGRHRSYNEQFF. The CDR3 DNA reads TGTGCCAGCGGTCGACACCGCTCCTACAATGAGCAGTTCTTC.

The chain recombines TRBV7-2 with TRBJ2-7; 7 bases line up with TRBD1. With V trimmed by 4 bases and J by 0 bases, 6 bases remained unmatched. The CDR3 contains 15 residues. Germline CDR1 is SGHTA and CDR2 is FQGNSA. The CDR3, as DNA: TGTGCCAGCAGCTGGGGACAGCTAAGCTCCTACGAGCAGTACTTC. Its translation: CASSWGQLSSYEQYF.

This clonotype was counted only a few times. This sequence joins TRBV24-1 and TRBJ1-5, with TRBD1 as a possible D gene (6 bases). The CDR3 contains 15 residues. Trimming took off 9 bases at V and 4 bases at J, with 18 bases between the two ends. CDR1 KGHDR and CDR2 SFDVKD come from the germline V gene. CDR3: CATLRRGADNQPQHF. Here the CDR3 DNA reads TGTGCCACCCTTCGCCGGGGGGCAGATAATCAGCCCCAGCATTTT.

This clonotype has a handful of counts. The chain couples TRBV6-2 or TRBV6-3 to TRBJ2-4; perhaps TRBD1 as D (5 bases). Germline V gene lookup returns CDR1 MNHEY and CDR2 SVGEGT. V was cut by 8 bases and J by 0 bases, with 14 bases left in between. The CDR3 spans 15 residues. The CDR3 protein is CASPWGPSAKNIQYF. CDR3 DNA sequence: TGTGCCAGCCCATGGGGCCCCTCAGCCAAAAACATTCAGTACTTC.

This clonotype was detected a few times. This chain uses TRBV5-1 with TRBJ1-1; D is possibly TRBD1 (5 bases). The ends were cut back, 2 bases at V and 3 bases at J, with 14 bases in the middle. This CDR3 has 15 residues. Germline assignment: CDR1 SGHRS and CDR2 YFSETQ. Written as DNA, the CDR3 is TGCGCCAGCAGCTTTACAGGCGTGCGGGACACTGAAGCTTTCTTT. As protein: CASSFTGVRDTEAFF.

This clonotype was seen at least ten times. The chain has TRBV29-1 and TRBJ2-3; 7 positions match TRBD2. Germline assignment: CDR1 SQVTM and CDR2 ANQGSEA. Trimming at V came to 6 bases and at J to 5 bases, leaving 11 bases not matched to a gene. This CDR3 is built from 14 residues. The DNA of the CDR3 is TGCAGCGTCGAGAGAGCGGGGTCCGGAGATACGCAGTATTTT. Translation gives CSVERAGSGDTQYF.

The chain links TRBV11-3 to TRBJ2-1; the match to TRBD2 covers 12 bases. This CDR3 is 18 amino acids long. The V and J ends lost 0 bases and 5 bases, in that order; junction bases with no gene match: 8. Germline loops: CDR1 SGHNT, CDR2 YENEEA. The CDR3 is CASSLESTSGGWDNEQFF. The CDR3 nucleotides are TGTGCCAGCAGCTTAGAGTCGACTAGCGGGGGTTGGGACAATGAGCAGTTCTTC.

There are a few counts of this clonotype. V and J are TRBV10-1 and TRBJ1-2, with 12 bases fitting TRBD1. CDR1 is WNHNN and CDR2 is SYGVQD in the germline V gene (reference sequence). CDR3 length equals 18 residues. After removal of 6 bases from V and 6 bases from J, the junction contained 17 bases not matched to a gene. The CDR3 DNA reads TGCGCCAGCAGCAAAGACTCCCATGAGGGACAGGGGGCGAATGGCTACACCTTC. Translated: CASSKDSHEGQGANGYTF.

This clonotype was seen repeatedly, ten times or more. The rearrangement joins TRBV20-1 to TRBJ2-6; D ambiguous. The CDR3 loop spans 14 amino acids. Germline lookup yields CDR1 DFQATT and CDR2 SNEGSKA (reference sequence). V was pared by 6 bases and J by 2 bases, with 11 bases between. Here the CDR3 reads CSAHAWAGANVLTF. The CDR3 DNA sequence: TGCAGTGCCCACGCCTGGGCTGGGGCCAACGTCCTGACTTTC.

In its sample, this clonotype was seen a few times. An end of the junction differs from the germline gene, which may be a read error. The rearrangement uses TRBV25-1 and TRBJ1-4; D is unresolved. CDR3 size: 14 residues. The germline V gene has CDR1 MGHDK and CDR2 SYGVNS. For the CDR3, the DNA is TGTGCCAGCAGTGCGACGAGGACTAGTGAAAAACTGTTTTTT. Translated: CASSATRTSEKLFF.